The present T cell receptor (beta chain) was sequenced within a study of graft-versus-host responses after intestinal transplantation. Study as a whole: Anti-thymocyte globulin induction was given to all recipients, followed by tacrolimus and steroids for 2 to 3 years. Findings and caveats of the study: Early after transplant, HvG clones declined as circulating GvH clones peaked. Recipient marrow contained GvH clones, some of which appeared first in ileum or blood. The study found high graft-versus-host to host-versus-graft clonal ratios in allografts of patients with graft-donor T cell macrochimerism.

Only in-frame clones appear in the TCRdb table, and some are missing; sequencing was by immunoSEQ multiplex PCR. The data contain 100,000 to 130,000 clones, 80% to 90% of them singletons. CDR1 is SGHTA and CDR2 is FQGNSA in the germline V gene. The CDR3 is 17 amino acids. The J segment lost 0 bases and the V segment lost 3 bases, leaving 11 bases of the junction unmatched. About this clone: Its antigen is as yet unknown.

The sequenced sample was unstimulated CD4+ T cells sorted from spleen or lymph node cells, obtained before transplant. The rearrangement links TRBV7-2 to TRBJ2-7; 7 nucleotides align to TRBD2. This TCR came from a human donor who was the organ donor for an intestinal transplant. For the CDR3, the DNA is TGTGCCAGCAGCTTCTCCCAGGGAGGGGCGTACTCCTACGAGCAGTACTTC. This encodes CASSFSQGGAYSYEQYF.